This TCR beta chain was sequenced during a study of blood T cells in healthy people across ages. Together with a sample-barcoded 5' primer, a J-beta primer mix was included in a second PCR lasting about 7 to 11 cycles. TCRdb used MiXCR to reprocess the 5' RACE reads, holding one entry per CDR3 protein. The sample shows about a million distinct CDR3 sequences, 48% of them seen only once. The CDR3 totals 14 residues. Trimming took off 2 bases at V and 4 bases at J, with 12 bases between the two ends. Germline V gene lookup returns CDR1 SGHTA and CDR2 FQGNSA. Input material: blood. The V call is TRBV7-2, the J call TRBJ2-7; D gene uncertain. The sequence derives from a man aged 25-45 years in good health. The CDR3 DNA is TGTGCCAGCAGCTTAACCTATACTCGGTACGAGCAGTACTTC. This sequence encodes CASSLTYTRYEQYF. The whole variable domain, filled in from reference TRBV7-2 and TRBJ2-7, reads GAGVSQSPSNKVTEKGKDVELRCDPISGHTALYWYRQSLGQGLEFLIYFQGNSAPDKSGLPSDRFSAERTGGSVSTLTIQRTQQEDSAVYLCASSLTYTRYEQYFGPGTRLTVT.